This T cell receptor (beta chain) emerged from a study of shared clonotypes between healthy human individuals. Study-wide findings and caveats: Even with large depth, rarefaction showed that sorted-subset sequencing was incomplete. Four donors had 5% to 6% of their naive CD4 clonotypes in common.

Under the authors' procedure: ImmunoSEQ sequences covered only the junction and lacked quality scores; filtering therefore differed. Using immunoSEQ multiplex PCR, the repertoire was profiled, and TCRdb retains in-frame clones only, with some absent. V and J calls and clone size are given by that table; D and trimming were obtained from the DNA. Counted here are fewer than 700,000 clones, 95% occurring once; the ten biggest clones make up over 0.09%. Of note for this clone: The antigen remains unidentified. Different DNA sequences within this sample yield the same CDR3.

The CDR3 is 12 residues long. Germline V CDR1 and CDR2: SGHKS, YYEKEE (reference sequence). Trimming took 4 bases from V and 5 from J, leaving 8 bases between them. Cells designated naive CD8 were CD45RO-negative and were positively selected for CCR7, with terminally differentiated effector memory CD45RA+ cells excluded. The receptor comes from a woman in her twenties or thirties in good health. The V gene is TRBV5-5, the J gene TRBJ2-3; TRBD2 is a possible D gene (6 bases). Sequencing was done on a sample of naive CD8+ T cells sorted from blood. The CDR3 DNA follows: TGTGCCAGCAGCCTGGGAGGAGATACGCAGTATTTT. Its translation is CASSLGGDTQYF.